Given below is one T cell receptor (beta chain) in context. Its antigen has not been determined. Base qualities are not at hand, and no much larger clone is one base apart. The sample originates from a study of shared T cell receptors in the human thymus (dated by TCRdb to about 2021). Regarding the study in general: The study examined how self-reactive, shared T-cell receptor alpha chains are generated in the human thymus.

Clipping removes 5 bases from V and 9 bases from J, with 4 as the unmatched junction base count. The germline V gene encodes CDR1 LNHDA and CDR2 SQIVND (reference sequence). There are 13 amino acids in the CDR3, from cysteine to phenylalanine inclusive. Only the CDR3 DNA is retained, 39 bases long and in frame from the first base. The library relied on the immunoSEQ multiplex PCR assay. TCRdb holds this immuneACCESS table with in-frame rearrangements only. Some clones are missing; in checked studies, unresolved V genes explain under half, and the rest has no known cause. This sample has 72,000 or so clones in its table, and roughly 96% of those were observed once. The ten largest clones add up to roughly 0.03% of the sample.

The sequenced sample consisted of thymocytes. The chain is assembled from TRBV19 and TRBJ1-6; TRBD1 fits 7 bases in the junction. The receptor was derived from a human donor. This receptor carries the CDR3 CASSARGVSPLHF. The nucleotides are TGTGCCAGTAGTGCCAGGGGGGTTTCACCCCTCCACTTT.